Below are 5 T cell receptor beta chains sequenced from a single sample in a study of blood T cell repertoires in COVID-19. This table comes from immunoSEQ multiplex PCR, and its TCRdb copy is limited to in-frame clones, with some not included. The sample carries over 80,000 clones, about 90% recorded once. The sequencing sample was made of peripheral blood. These receptor sequences come from a human donor in a cohort sampled during active COVID-19.

This clone has just one count. The chain links TRBV6-2 or TRBV6-3 to TRBJ2-7; 7 bases fit TRBD2. This CDR3 is built from 17 residues. Germline CDR1 reads MNHEY; CDR2 reads SVGEGT. Trimming at V came to 4 bases and at J to 4 bases, leaving 16 bases not matched to a gene. The CDR3 bases are TGTGCCAGCAGTTCTTTACTAGCGTCCCCTGCTATATACGAGCAGTACTTC. Protein product: CASSSLLASPAIYEQYF.

V and J are TRBV7-9 and TRBJ1-4, with D possibly TRBD1 on 5 matching bases. The CDR3 length is 18 residues. Trimming stripped 5 bases from V and 8 bases from J, with 27 bases between. Germline V CDR1 and CDR2: SEHNR, FQNEAQ (reference sequence). In DNA, the CDR3 is TGTGCCAGCAGCCCGGGGGTATCCGTAGAGCTCATTGACGAAAAACTGTTTTTT. As protein: CASSPGVSVELIDEKLFF.

The chain recombines TRBV6-6 with TRBJ1-1; 8 bases are shared with TRBD1. Germline CDR1 is MNHNY and CDR2 is SVGAGI (reference sequence). Trimming at V came to 6 bases and at J to 6 bases, leaving 12 bases not matched to a gene. The CDR3 length is 15 residues. The CDR3 is CASRIGQGGVAEAFF. CDR3 sequence (DNA): TGTGCCAGCAGAATCGGACAGGGAGGGGTGGCTGAAGCTTTCTTT.

The chain is built from TRBV19 and TRBJ2-1, with 8 nucleotides matching TRBD2. CDR1 LNHDA and CDR2 SQIVND come from the germline V gene (reference sequence). V was clipped by 7 bases and J by 3 bases; unmatched bases: 8. The CDR3 runs to 15 residues. The CDR3, as DNA: TGTGCCAGTACCCTGGGGACTAGTCGCTACAATGAGCAGTTCTTC. Translated, it gives CASTLGTSRYNEQFF.

The CDR3 sequence is CASLGLNTGELFF. The CDR3 DNA reads TGTGCCAGCCTCGGACTGAACACCGGGGAGCTGTTTTTT. This chain connects TRBV6-5 to TRBJ2-2; D may be TRBD2 (5 bases). Germline lookup yields CDR1 MNHEY and CDR2 SVGAGI. The CDR3 consists of 13 residues. V gave up 8 bases and J gave up 1 base, with 8 bases separating them.